The next 21 T cell receptor beta chains were all read from a single sample in a study of OX40 agonist ivuxolimab in advanced cancers. Assay used: immunoSEQ multiplex PCR; TCRdb lists only in-frame clones, some missing. The data contain about 36,000 clones, under 85% of them singletons. This material consisted of CD4+ or CD8+ T cells sorted from blood, taken in a trial of the OX40 agonist ivuxolimab. The receptors were gathered from an adult with an advanced solid tumor such as melanoma, head and neck, liver or kidney cancer.

This chain connects TRBV5-1 to TRBJ1-5; D may be TRBD1 (5 bases). Germline CDR1 and CDR2: SGHRS and YFSETQ. The CDR3 is 14 residues long. V shed 4 bases and J shed 8 bases, with 16 bases lying between them. Here the CDR3 reads CASSMTVSKEPQHF. CDR3 DNA: TGCGCCAGCAGCATGACAGTGTCTAAGGAGCCCCAGCATTTT.

This rearrangement joins TRBV9 to TRBJ1-3, with D unresolved. Germline V lookup: CDR1 SGDLS, CDR2 YYNGEE. This CDR3 is 15 amino acids long. Between the trimmed V and J ends, which lost 4 bases and 2 bases, there was a span of 13 bases. CDR3 nucleotides: TGTGCCAGCAGCCCTTTATCGGGCACTGGAAACACCATATATTTT. Translating gives CASSPLSGTGNTIYF.

V and J are TRBV30 and TRBJ2-7; 7 nucleotides agree with TRBD2. Looked up from germline, CDR1 is GTSNPN and CDR2 is SVGIG (reference sequence). With 4 bases clipped from V and 0 bases from J, the junction kept 9 bases outside the gene matches. The CDR3 sequence is 15 residues long. Here the CDR3 reads CAWIESGTPSYEQYF. The CDR3 DNA sequence: TGTGCCTGGATTGAAAGCGGGACCCCCTCCTACGAGCAGTACTTC.

The rearrangement joins TRBV7-8 to TRBJ1-3; 12 nucleotides agree with TRBD1. V lost 5 bases, J lost 6 bases, and 8 bases stayed unmatched. This CDR3 is built from 16 residues. The germline V gene has CDR1 SGHVS and CDR2 FQNEAQ. In DNA form, the CDR3 reads TGTGCCAGCAGCCTCCGGGACAGGGGGCGTAAAAACACCATATATTTT. This sequence encodes CASSLRDRGRKNTIYF.

J is TRBJ1-5 and V is TRBV29-1, with D tentatively TRBD1 (6 bases). Per germline, CDR1 SQVTM and CDR2 ANQGSEA. CDR3 length equals 13 residues. The ends were cut back, 6 bases at V and 4 bases at J, with 13 bases in the middle. Written as DNA, the CDR3 is TGCAGCGTCGACCAGGGGAGGAATCAGCCCCAGCATTTT. This translates into CSVDQGRNQPQHF.

This clone was observed a single time. V and J are TRBV19 and TRBJ2-5; TRBD2 agrees at 7 bases. The J call is doubtful: the DNA matches TRBJ2-7 better. Germline CDR1 reads LNHDA; CDR2 reads SQIVND (reference sequence). The CDR3 totals 16 residues. The CDR3 nucleotides are TGTGCCAGTAGTATAGATAGTGGACTAGGCTTCTACGAGCAGTACTTC. Its translation: CASSIDSGLGFYEQYF.

The chain links TRBV5-4 to TRBJ1-1, with D possibly being TRBD1 (5 bases). The V end lost 5 bases, the J end lost 6 bases, and 17 bases lay between the germline ends. From germline, CDR1 is SGHNT and CDR2 YYREEE (reference sequence). The CDR3 is 14 residues long. The CDR3 nucleotides are TGTGCCAGCAGGCCCCGAGAGGCAGGGTCTGAAGCTTTCTTT. Encoded protein: CASRPREAGSEAFF.

V and J are TRBV2 and TRBJ2-7; D not certain. The CDR3 length is 13 residues. The V gene's germline CDR1 is SNHLY and CDR2 FYNNEI. Trimming removed 7 bases from V and 2 bases from J, with 12 bases in between. The CDR3 DNA reads as TGTGCCAGCAATCCGGGTTTAACCTACGAGCAGTACTTC. Its translation is CASNPGLTYEQYF.

The V gene is TRBV19, the J gene TRBJ1-1; 7 bases are shared with TRBD1. Trimming removed 6 bases from V and 4 bases from J; junction bases left unmatched: 14. The CDR3 runs to 16 residues. Germline V gene lookup returns CDR1 LNHDA and CDR2 SQIVND (reference sequence). In nucleotides, the CDR3 is TGTGCCAGTAGCTCCCTGGGAGGGGGCAAGGGCACTGAAGCTTTCTTT. Amino acid sequence: CASSSLGGGKGTEAFF.

This chain uses TRBV19 with TRBJ2-7, with TRBD1 matching 7 bases. Germline assignment: CDR1 LNHDA and CDR2 SQIVND (reference sequence). J lost 2 bases, V lost 7 bases, and 5 bases had no gene match. The CDR3 runs 13 residues. The CDR3 sequence: CASTSGTAYEQYF. As DNA, the CDR3 is TGTGCCAGTACCTCCGGGACAGCCTACGAGCAGTACTTC.

The chain couples TRBV5-4 to TRBJ2-5; TRBD1 aligns across 8 bases. Looked up from germline, CDR1 is SGHNT and CDR2 is YYREEE (reference sequence). CDR3 length equals 14 residues. Germline trimming cut 4 bases from V and 4 bases from J; bases unmatched to any gene: 6. CDR3 DNA sequence: TGTGCCAGCAGCATGCAGGGGGCTGGAGAGACCCAGTACTTC. The encoded protein is CASSMQGAGETQYF.

The V gene is TRBV6-1, the J gene TRBJ2-1; 7 bases are shared with TRBD1. Germline V CDR1 and CDR2: MNHNS, SASEGT. Trimming cost V 2 bases and J 6 bases; bases outside gene matches: 7. This CDR3 has 15 residues. The CDR3 loop reads CASSELGKGANEQFF. The CDR3, as DNA: TGTGCCAGCAGTGAATTGGGTAAGGGGGCCAATGAGCAGTTCTTC.

V is TRBV2 and J is TRBJ2-7, with no clear D. The CDR3 loop spans 11 amino acids. Germline V CDR1 and CDR2: SNHLY, FYNNEI. The V and J ends lost 0 bases and 5 bases respectively, with 2 bases between them. The CDR3 DNA follows: TGTGCCAGCAGTGAAGCCCACGAGCAGTACTTC. Translating it yields CASSEAHEQYF.

The genes are TRBV5-1 and TRBJ1-1; D is unresolved. V lost 0 bases to trimming and J lost 7 bases, with 10 bases between them. The CDR3 has 13 amino acids. Germline values: CDR1 SGHRS, CDR2 YFSETQ. The CDR3 spells CASSLGAAIEAFF. The CDR3 DNA reads as TGCGCCAGCAGCTTGGGGGCAGCGATTGAAGCTTTCTTT.

The rearrangement uses TRBV28 and TRBJ2-5; TRBD2 aligns across 11 bases. CDR3 length equals 16 residues. With 6 bases clipped from V and 9 bases from J, the junction kept 15 bases outside the gene matches. CDR1 and CDR2 from the germline V gene are MDHEN and SYDVKM. The CDR3, as DNA: TGTGCCAGCAGGCTCGTAGGGACTAGCGGAGCGGAGTCCCAGTACTTC. Its translation: CASRLVGTSGAESQYF.

This rearrangement joins TRBV5-1 to TRBJ2-2; D perhaps matches TRBD2 (7 bases). Germline-derived CDR1 and CDR2 are SGHRS and YFSETQ. The CDR3 loop spans 16 amino acids. V was trimmed by 0 bases and J by 7 bases, leaving 16 bases between them. The CDR3 protein is CASSLEGGRYSGELFF. As DNA, the CDR3 is TGCGCCAGCAGCTTGGAGGGGGGGCGTTATAGCGGGGAGCTGTTTTTT.

This clone appeared a few times. This sequence joins TRBV28 and TRBJ1-1, with D possibly being TRBD1 (5 bases). The CDR3 sequence is 13 residues long. Trimming cost V 4 bases and J 4 bases, with 10 bases left between them. Germline-derived CDR1 and CDR2 are MDHEN and SYDVKM. For the CDR3, the DNA is TGTGCCAGCAGTTCGGGGGGGGGCACTGAAGCTTTCTTT. Amino acids: CASSSGGGTEAFF. The whole variable domain, filled in from reference TRBV28 and TRBJ1-1, reads DVKVTQSSRYLVKRTGEKVFLECVQDMDHENMFWYRQDPGLGLRLIYFSYDVKMKEKGDIPEGYSVSREKKERFSLILESASTNQTSMYLCASSSGGGTEAFFGQGTRLTVV.

The chain carries TRBV5-1 and TRBJ2-6; D gene uncertain. The V end lost 1 base, the J end lost 0 bases, and 8 bases lay between the germline ends. Germline assignment: CDR1 SGHRS and CDR2 YFSETQ. The length of the CDR3 is 16 residues. CDR3 protein: CASSLLASSGANVLTF. Written as DNA, the CDR3 is TGCGCCAGCAGCTTGTTAGCCAGCTCTGGGGCCAACGTCCTGACTTTC.

A few counts support this clone. The rearrangement joins TRBV30 to TRBJ1-4, with TRBD1 matching over 7 bases. Trimming removed 3 bases from V and 8 bases from J; junction bases left unmatched: 9. This CDR3 has 14 residues. Germline-derived CDR1 and CDR2 are GTSNPN and SVGIG (reference sequence). The CDR3, as DNA: TGTGCCTGGAGGCCACAGGGGATAAGGGAAAAACTGTTTTTT. Amino acids: CAWRPQGIREKLFF.

The rearrangement uses TRBV19 and TRBJ2-3, with D maybe TRBD1 (5 bases). V gave up 1 base and J gave up 2 bases, with 13 bases separating them. Germline loops: CDR1 LNHDA, CDR2 SQIVND (reference sequence). The CDR3 sequence is 16 residues long. CDR3 in DNA: TGTGCCAGTAGTATAGCAGGGAACAGGTTCACAGATACGCAGTATTTT. Translating gives CASSIAGNRFTDTQYF.

The J gene is TRBJ2-7, the V gene TRBV9; weak D call: TRBD2 (6 bases). The CDR3 sequence is 14 residues long. From germline, CDR1 is SGDLS and CDR2 YYNGEE. Trimming removed 4 bases from V and 3 bases from J, with 14 bases in between. CDR3 residues: CASSPAGNIYEQYF. Written as DNA, the CDR3 is TGTGCCAGCAGCCCAGCGGGTAACATCTACGAGCAGTACTTC.